This TCR beta chain was retrieved from a study of OX40 agonist ivuxolimab in advanced cancers. For the study in its entirety: The costimulatory receptor OX40 (CD134) was targeted by ivuxolimab, a fully human IgG2 agonistic monoclonal antibody. Intravenous ivuxolimab was administered to patients every 2 weeks at six dose levels: 0.01, 0.1, 0.3, 1.5, 3 and 10 mg/kg. Among the roughly 52 dose-escalation patients, about 20 had hepatocellular carcinoma, about 15 melanoma, 9 renal cell carcinoma and 9 head and neck cancer. In the dose-escalation cohort, 82.7% of patients were male, and the mean age was around 60 years, with a range of roughly 20 to 85. Patients were allowed to have had prior anti-PD-1, anti-PD-L1 or anti-CTLA-4 therapy, and roughly 40% of the dose-escalation patients had previously received checkpoint inhibitors. Partial responses were achieved by three dose-escalation patients, of whom one had hepatocellular carcinoma and two had cutaneous melanoma. The point of sequencing TCRbeta in the periphery was to test whether ivuxolimab changed TCR sequence diversity and drove clonal T-cell expansion. The paper describes the monotherapy dose-escalation part (N = 52 patients) of the phase I trial of ivuxolimab.

Genomic DNA was isolated from the sorted cells so that the TCRbeta CDR3 region could be sequenced. The immunoSEQ Assay was used for sequencing of TCRbeta CDR3 regions. Entries here come from immuneACCESS through TCRdb and include only in-frame sequences with V and J called. Some clones fail to appear in such tables; in the studies checked, an unresolved V gene covers under half of the shortfall, and the cause of the remainder is unknown. This sample has tens of thousands of clones in its table, and just under 80% of those were observed once. Of the sample, roughly 4.9% falls within the top ten clones. Patients with a history of autoimmune disease or receiving systemic immunosuppression were excluded from the trial. Peripheral blood for TCR sequencing was drawn from every dose cohort at baseline, at cycle 4 day 1 and at cycle 7 day 1. The samples were taken from a phase I, first-in-human, multicenter, open-label dose-escalation trial of ivuxolimab. Adults with locally advanced or metastatic head and neck squamous cell, hepatocellular, melanoma or renal cell carcinoma were enrolled in the trial. Before TCR sequencing, CD4+ T cells and CD8+ T cells were sorted from peripheral blood as separate populations.

The research as a whole found: At doses of 0.1 to 3.0 mg/kg, clonal expansion of both CD4+ and CD8+ blood T cells was observed from baseline to week 6. In the 0.1-3.0 mg/kg groups, partial responders were among the patients with the lowest normalized peripheral clonal expansion, particularly in CD8+ T cells. On average, CD8+ T cells showed more expanded clones than CD4+ T cells after ivuxolimab. Which antigens the clonally expanded peripheral T cells were specific for was not determined. Low levels of normalized T-cell clonal expansion were also seen in some patients who did not respond.

From its cysteine to its phenylalanine, the CDR3 spans 19 amino acids. The sequence is cut down to CDR3 DNA, 57 bases in frame from base 1. For CDR1 and CDR2, the germline V gene (reference sequence) lists SEHNR and FQNEAQ. V lost 1 base and J lost 0 bases; the stretch between them is 16 bases long. Comments on this clone: No cognate antigen has been identified for it. No quality values exist for individual bases; no much larger clone is one base distant.

The receptor chain draws on TRBV7-9 and TRBJ2-6; the D gene is possibly TRBD1, with 5 bases matching. Sequenced here: CD4+ or CD8+ T cells sorted from blood, sampled in a trial of the OX40 agonist ivuxolimab. This receptor was identified in an adult with an advanced solid tumor such as melanoma, head and neck, liver or kidney cancer. The CDR3 loop reads CASSLGRLGHNSGANVLTF. The DNA reads as follows: TGTGCCAGCAGCTTAGGTCGGTTAGGACATAACTCTGGGGCCAACGTCCTGACTTTC.